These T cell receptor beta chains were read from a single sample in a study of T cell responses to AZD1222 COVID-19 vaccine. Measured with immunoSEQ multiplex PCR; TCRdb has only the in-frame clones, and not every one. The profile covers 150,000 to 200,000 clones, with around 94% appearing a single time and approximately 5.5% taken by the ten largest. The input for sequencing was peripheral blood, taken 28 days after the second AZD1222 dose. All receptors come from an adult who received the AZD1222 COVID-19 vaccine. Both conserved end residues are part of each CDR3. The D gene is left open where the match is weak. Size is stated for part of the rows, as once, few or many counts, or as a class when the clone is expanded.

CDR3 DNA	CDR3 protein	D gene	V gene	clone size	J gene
TGTGCCAGCAGCCCCTTAGACTCTCCCGAGCAGTACTTC	CASSPLDSPEQYF	-	TRBV5-6	-	TRBJ2-7
TGTGCCAGTAGTATAGGACAACAACGGACAGATACGCAGTATTTT	CASSIGQQRTDTQYF	-	TRBV19	-	TRBJ2-3
TGTGCCACCAGTGATGCCAGGAGGGGCTACGAGCAGTACTTC	CATSDARRGYEQYF	-	TRBV24-1	-	TRBJ2-7
TGCGCCAGCAGCCAAGATGGGACTAGCGGGAGTTGGGAGCAGTACTTC	CASSQDGTSGSWEQYF	TRBD2	TRBV4-1	-	TRBJ2-7
TGTGCCAGCAGCCCACCCCCAGGGGGCGACTATGGCTACACCTTC	CASSPPPGGDYGYTF	TRBD1	TRBV7-9	-	TRBJ1-2
TGTGCCAGCAGTTTGGCGCAGGGATGGGACACCGGGGAGCTGTTTTTT	CASSLAQGWDTGELFF	-	TRBV6-5	once	TRBJ2-2
TGTGCCAGCAGTTACAGGGGTTCACCCCTCCACTTT	CASSYRGSPLHF	-	TRBV6-6	-	TRBJ1-6
TGTGCCAGCAGTTACTTAAAAGGGGAGCGGGACGGGGGGAATGAGCAGTTCTTC	CASSYLKGERDGGNEQFF	TRBD2	TRBV6-7	-	TRBJ2-1
TGTGCCAGTAGTACATGGGACAGGGAGGCTTATGGCTACACCTTC	CASSTWDREAYGYTF	TRBD1	TRBV19	-	TRBJ1-2
TGTGCCAGCAGCCCGCAGACAGAGAACACTGAAGCTTTCTTT	CASSPQTENTEAFF	-	TRBV3-1/TRBV3-2	-	TRBJ1-1
TGTGCCAGCAGCGCACTAGCGGGAGAGACAGATACGCAGTATTTT	CASSALAGETDTQYF	TRBD2	TRBV5-4	-	TRBJ2-3
TGTGCCAGCAGCTTAGGGACAGGGGGCCGAGAGACCCAGTACTTC	CASSLGTGGRETQYF	TRBD1	TRBV5-5	-	TRBJ2-5
TGTGCCAGTAGTTCAGAAGCGGGAGTCGAGCAGTACTTC	CASSSEAGVEQYF	TRBD2	TRBV19	-	TRBJ2-7
TGTGCCAGTAACCCCAGGGAGAACACTGAAGCTTTCTTT	CASNPRENTEAFF	-	TRBV19	once	TRBJ1-1
TGTGCCAGCAGCCATATCACTGGGACAACGAGCTCCTACGAGCAGTACTTC	CASSHITGTTSSYEQYF	-	TRBV16	-	TRBJ2-7
TGTGCCACCAGCGATATCCAGGGGAATGGCAATCAGCCCCAGCATTTT	CATSDIQGNGNQPQHF	-	TRBV15	once	TRBJ1-5
TGTGCCAGCTCACCGGCAAGAGAGACCCAGTACTTC	CASSPARETQYF	-	TRBV18	-	TRBJ2-5
TGTGCCAGCAGTTCAGGACTAGCGGGGGTCTACGAGCAGTACTTC	CASSSGLAGVYEQYF	TRBD2	TRBV28	-	TRBJ2-7
TGCGCCAGCAGAAGCAGGGGGTCCGGAAACACCATATATTTT	CASRSRGSGNTIYF	TRBD1	TRBV4-1	-	TRBJ1-3
TGCGCCAGCAGCTTGGATCCCGGGGGGGGTCCTAATGAAAAACTGTTTTTT	CASSLDPGGGPNEKLFF	-	TRBV5-1	-	TRBJ1-4
TGTGCCAGCAGTCCCAACAGGGTACGGGGCGGCAATGAGCAGTTCTTC	CASSPNRVRGGNEQFF	-	TRBV7-9	-	TRBJ2-1
TGTGCCACCAGTGACTCCCCGGGGGGGAGCTCCTACAATGAGCAGTTCTTC	CATSDSPGGSSYNEQFF	TRBD2	TRBV24-1	once	TRBJ2-1
TGTGCCTGGAGTAGACGAACCGGGACATTTACCGGGGAGCTGTTTTTT	CAWSRRTGTFTGELFF	-	TRBV30	few	TRBJ2-2
TGTGCCAGCAGAACCGGGACAGGGAACACCGGGGAGCTGTTTTTT	CASRTGTGNTGELFF	TRBD1	TRBV28	-	TRBJ2-2
TGTGCCAGCTCCCCAGGTGTCCAAGAGACCCAGTACTTC	CASSPGVQETQYF	-	TRBV18	-	TRBJ2-5
TGTGCCAGCAGTTACTCATACTGGGGGGTCGGGGAGCTGTTTTTT	CASSYSYWGVGELFF	-	TRBV6-5	-	TRBJ2-2
TGTGCCAGTAGTGCCGGGACAGGGAATGGGGGTACGCAGTATTTT	CASSAGTGNGGTQYF	TRBD1	TRBV19	-	TRBJ2-3
TGTGCCAGCAGTTACGGACAGGCGAACACTGAAGCTTTCTTT	CASSYGQANTEAFF	TRBD1	TRBV6-5	-	TRBJ1-1
TGTGCCAGCAGCACCCGGGGAGATCTATGGAATGAGCAGTTCTTC	CASSTRGDLWNEQFF	-	TRBV9	once	TRBJ2-1